This is a list of T cell receptor beta chains from one sample in a study of metastatic and nonmetastatic thyroid tumors. MiXCR reprocessed the PCR reads for TCRdb. The table has 89,000 or so clones, roughly 8.6% seen once; the top ten hold around 8.8%. The sample taken for sequencing was blood. The source of these receptors is a female donor with papillary thyroid cancer or a benign thyroid nodule (not recorded which). Some clones in this sample may be carry-over from other donors' samples. CDR3s include the opening cysteine and the closing phenylalanine or tryptophan. Each record gives: J gene, D gene, V gene, clone size, CDR3 DNA, CDR3 protein. D genes are given only for firm matches. Where a row states a size, it is once, few, many or the class of an expanded clone; other rows omit it.

j_call: TRBJ1-2
d_call: .
v_call: TRBV28
clone_size: many
cdr3_nt: TGTGCCAGCAGTTTTCCCTTAGGCTACACCTTC
cdr3_aa: CASSFPLGYTF

j_call: TRBJ2-6
d_call: .
v_call: TRBV15
clone_size: .
cdr3_nt: TGTGCCACCAGCAGAGAGCGAGGGCAGCCCAACTCTAGGGCCAACGTCCTGACTTTC
cdr3_aa: CATSRERGQPNSRANVLTF

j_call: TRBJ2-1
d_call: .
v_call: TRBV20-1
clone_size: many
cdr3_nt: TGCAGTGCCCCAGATCAGCGCTATGAGCAGTTCTTC
cdr3_aa: CSAPDQRYEQFF

j_call: TRBJ2-1
d_call: .
v_call: TRBV5-1
clone_size: few
cdr3_nt: TGCGCCAGCAGCTCTGTCGACGGGGCCTACAATGAGCAGTTCTTC
cdr3_aa: CASSSVDGAYNEQFF

j_call: TRBJ2-6
d_call: TRBD2
v_call: TRBV9
clone_size: many
cdr3_nt: TGTGCCAGCAGCCCCGGACTAGCGGGGGCCTCTGGGGCCAACGTCCTGACTTTC
cdr3_aa: CASSPGLAGASGANVLTF

j_call: TRBJ1-2
d_call: .
v_call: TRBV29-1
clone_size: many
cdr3_nt: TGCAGCGTTGAAGAATTTCCGGGAAGCTATGGCTACACCTTC
cdr3_aa: CSVEEFPGSYGYTF

j_call: TRBJ2-1
d_call: TRBD2
v_call: TRBV6-4
clone_size: many
cdr3_nt: TGTGCCAGCAGTGACTCGACGGGGGGGAACAATGAGCAGTTCTTC
cdr3_aa: CASSDSTGGNNEQFF

j_call: TRBJ2-1
d_call: .
v_call: TRBV28
clone_size: many
cdr3_nt: TGTGCCAGCACCTTGGGGGCTAGCCTATACAATGAGCAGTTCTTC
cdr3_aa: CASTLGASLYNEQFF

j_call: TRBJ1-3
d_call: .
v_call: TRBV4-2
clone_size: many
cdr3_nt: TGTGCCAGCAGCCAAGAGACCCGCTCTGGAAACACCATATATTTT
cdr3_aa: CASSQETRSGNTIYF

j_call: TRBJ1-6
d_call: .
v_call: TRBV6-1
clone_size: few
cdr3_nt: TGTGCCAGCAGGCAGCTGCGATCACCCCTCCACTTT
cdr3_aa: CASRQLRSPLHF

j_call: TRBJ1-1
d_call: .
v_call: TRBV4-1
clone_size: many
cdr3_nt: TGCGCCAGCAGCCAAGAAGGACAGAACACTGAAGCTTTCTTT
cdr3_aa: CASSQEGQNTEAFF

j_call: TRBJ2-3
d_call: .
v_call: TRBV4-1
clone_size: many
cdr3_nt: TGCGCCAGCAGCCAAGAAGGAGGAGGGGCAGATACGCAGTATTTT
cdr3_aa: CASSQEGGGADTQYF

j_call: TRBJ1-5
d_call: TRBD1
v_call: TRBV27
clone_size: .
cdr3_nt: TGTGCCAGCAGGTACAGGGGGCGGAATCAGCCCCAGCATTTT
cdr3_aa: CASRYRGRNQPQHF

j_call: TRBJ2-5
d_call: .
v_call: TRBV20-1
clone_size: many
cdr3_nt: TGCAGTGCTCTTACGAGGACAGTTTATCAAGAGACCCAGTACTTC
cdr3_aa: CSALTRTVYQETQYF

j_call: TRBJ1-5
d_call: .
v_call: TRBV7-6
clone_size: many
cdr3_nt: TGTGCCAGCAGCTTAGCCGGGACGGGTCAGCCCCAGCATTTT
cdr3_aa: CASSLAGTGQPQHF

j_call: TRBJ2-3
d_call: TRBD1
v_call: TRBV12-3/TRBV12-4
clone_size: many
cdr3_nt: TGTGCCAGCAGTCCATGGGACAGGGGCACAGATACGCGGTATTTT
cdr3_aa: CASSPWDRGTDTRYF

j_call: TRBJ1-6
d_call: TRBD1
v_call: TRBV5-6
clone_size: many
cdr3_nt: TGTGCCAGCAGCCGGGTGGACAGGGGCGGATCACCCCTCCACTTT
cdr3_aa: CASSRVDRGGSPLHF

j_call: TRBJ2-1
d_call: TRBD2
v_call: TRBV11-2
clone_size: few
cdr3_nt: TGTGCCAGCAGCTCCCCAACTAGCGGGCCCTACAATGAGCAGTTCTTC
cdr3_aa: CASSSPTSGPYNEQFF

j_call: TRBJ2-1
d_call: .
v_call: TRBV30
clone_size: many
cdr3_nt: TGTGCCTGGAGTGTAGGTGCGACGTACAATGAGCAGTTCTTC
cdr3_aa: CAWSVGATYNEQFF

j_call: TRBJ2-1
d_call: TRBD2
v_call: TRBV20-1
clone_size: .
cdr3_nt: TGCAGTGCTGGGACTAGCAGGTCTGTCTGGAATGAGCAGTTCTTC
cdr3_aa: CSAGTSRSVWNEQFF

j_call: TRBJ2-7
d_call: TRBD1
v_call: TRBV9
clone_size: .
cdr3_nt: TGTGCCAGCAGCCCCTGGGGGACAGGGGGCGACTACGAGCAGTACTTC
cdr3_aa: CASSPWGTGGDYEQYF

j_call: TRBJ1-5
d_call: TRBD1
v_call: TRBV6-2/TRBV6-3
clone_size: .
cdr3_nt: TGTGCTAGCAGCCGGACAGGGATAAGCAATCAGCCCCAGCATTTT
cdr3_aa: CASSRTGISNQPQHF

j_call: TRBJ1-2
d_call: TRBD1
v_call: TRBV20-1
clone_size: few
cdr3_nt: TGCAGTGCGTACCTAGCCGGGACAGCGAGCGAAGGCTACACCTTC
cdr3_aa: CSAYLAGTASEGYTF

j_call: TRBJ2-7
d_call: .
v_call: TRBV11-1
clone_size: .
cdr3_nt: TGTGCCAGCAGCCGTGCCGGGGCCGGCTCCTACGAGCAGTACTTC
cdr3_aa: CASSRAGAGSYEQYF

j_call: TRBJ1-1
d_call: TRBD1
v_call: TRBV6-1
clone_size: many
cdr3_nt: TGTGCCAGCAGTGATTATTCCAGGGGGGGGACTGAAGCTTTCTTT
cdr3_aa: CASSDYSRGGTEAFF

j_call: TRBJ1-5
d_call: .
v_call: TRBV7-9
clone_size: .
cdr3_nt: TGTGCCAGCAGCTTAATGGGGACCAATCAGCCCCAGCATTTT
cdr3_aa: CASSLMGTNQPQHF

j_call: TRBJ1-6
d_call: TRBD1
v_call: TRBV5-1
clone_size: many
cdr3_nt: TGCGCCAGCAGCGCGAGTGGTATCGGACAGGATAACTCACCCCTCCACTTT
cdr3_aa: CASSASGIGQDNSPLHF

j_call: TRBJ1-1
d_call: TRBD1
v_call: TRBV2
clone_size: .
cdr3_nt: TGTGCCAGCAGGGCCGGGACAGGACCCACTGAAGCTTTCTTT
cdr3_aa: CASRAGTGPTEAFF

j_call: TRBJ1-3
d_call: TRBD1
v_call: TRBV6-1
clone_size: .
cdr3_nt: TGTGCCAGCAGTCAGGGGGCGGGAGGAAACACCATATATTTT
cdr3_aa: CASSQGAGGNTIYF

j_call: TRBJ1-2
d_call: TRBD1
v_call: TRBV10-3
clone_size: many
cdr3_nt: TGTGCCATCAGAGACAGGGACTATGGCTACACCTTC
cdr3_aa: CAIRDRDYGYTF

j_call: TRBJ1-1
d_call: .
v_call: TRBV10-3
clone_size: many
cdr3_nt: TGTGCCATCAGTGGCCGCGGGGAAGAAGCTTTCTTT
cdr3_aa: CAISGRGEEAFF

j_call: TRBJ1-5
d_call: .
v_call: TRBV20-1
clone_size: .
cdr3_nt: TGCAGTGCTAGCCTTACGAGGGCCGCCAATCAGCCCCAGCATTTT
cdr3_aa: CSASLTRAANQPQHF

j_call: TRBJ1-1
d_call: .
v_call: TRBV3-1
clone_size: .
cdr3_nt: TGTGCCAGCAGCCCTCGAGGAAGGGGGTACACTGAAGCTTTCTTT
cdr3_aa: CASSPRGRGYTEAFF

j_call: TRBJ2-2
d_call: TRBD1
v_call: TRBV9
clone_size: many
cdr3_nt: TGTGCCAGCAGCGCTACGGGACAGGGGGCTATCGGGGAGCTGTTTTTT
cdr3_aa: CASSATGQGAIGELFF

j_call: TRBJ1-6
d_call: .
v_call: TRBV6-2/TRBV6-3
clone_size: few
cdr3_nt: TGTGCCAGCAGAGATCGGGACGTAGGGGCCCTCCACTTT
cdr3_aa: CASRDRDVGALHF

j_call: TRBJ2-4
d_call: .
v_call: TRBV10-1
clone_size: many
cdr3_nt: TGCGCCAGCAGTGACTCAACCCAGAGCGCAAACATTCAGTACTTC
cdr3_aa: CASSDSTQSANIQYF

j_call: TRBJ1-1
d_call: .
v_call: TRBV3-1
clone_size: .
cdr3_nt: TGTGCCAGCAGCCAAGGCTCCAGGGAGGGCACTGAAGCTTTCTTT
cdr3_aa: CASSQGSREGTEAFF

j_call: TRBJ1-2
d_call: .
v_call: TRBV29-1
clone_size: many
cdr3_nt: TGCAGCGTTGAACGGCAGGGAACGGGCTACACCTTC
cdr3_aa: CSVERQGTGYTF

j_call: TRBJ2-4
d_call: TRBD1
v_call: TRBV2
clone_size: many
cdr3_nt: TGTGCCAGCGGAAGATCCCGGGACAGAAGGATTCAGTACTTC
cdr3_aa: CASGRSRDRRIQYF

j_call: TRBJ2-5
d_call: TRBD2
v_call: TRBV3-1
clone_size: many
cdr3_nt: TGTGCCAGCAGCCAAAACAGCGGGGGCGGGGAGACCCAGTACTTC
cdr3_aa: CASSQNSGGGETQYF

j_call: TRBJ1-5
d_call: .
v_call: TRBV4-1
clone_size: many
cdr3_nt: TGCGCCAGCAGCCAAGCTCCAGGGTACAATCAGCCCCAGCATTTT
cdr3_aa: CASSQAPGYNQPQHF

j_call: TRBJ1-1
d_call: .
v_call: TRBV2
clone_size: few
cdr3_nt: TGTGCCAGCAGTGAAAGCCCGGCGACGAACACTGAAGCTTTCTTT
cdr3_aa: CASSESPATNTEAFF

j_call: TRBJ1-1
d_call: .
v_call: TRBV11-2
clone_size: many
cdr3_nt: TGTGCCAGCAGCTTAGCCGTCCCGAACACTGAAGCTTTCTTT
cdr3_aa: CASSLAVPNTEAFF